Listed below are T cell receptor beta chains from one sample, sequenced in a study of blood T cell repertoires in COVID-19. Clones were sequenced by immunoSEQ multiplex PCR, and TCRdb holds only the in-frame ones, with some missing. The sample shows 150,000 to 200,000 clones, around 76% of them seen only once. The source material was peripheral blood. The origin of the receptors is a woman between 70 and 85 years old with acute or convalescent COVID-19. Both conserved end residues are part of each CDR3. D genes are given only for firm matches. Rows give clone size only sometimes, using once, few, many, or a class for an expanded clone.

TRBJ1-1 | TRBV5-6 | - | - | TGTGCCAGCAGCTTGGACAGGGCGAACACTGAAGCTTTCTTT | CASSLDRANTEAFF
TRBJ2-2 | TRBV6-5 | - | - | TGTGCCAGCAGGCAGGGTCTCACCGGGGAGCTGTTTTTT | CASRQGLTGELFF
TRBJ1-1 | TRBV12-3/TRBV12-4 | - | - | TGTGCCAGCAGTTTTAACCGGGAAGCTTTCTTT | CASSFNREAFF
TRBJ2-7 | TRBV12-3/TRBV12-4 | TRBD1 | - | TGTGCCAGCACCGTCCCAGGGGGCTCCGAGCAGTACTTC | CASTVPGGSEQYF
TRBJ1-6 | TRBV27 | - | - | TGTGCCAGCAGTTACGGAGTTAATTCACCCCTCCACTTT | CASSYGVNSPLHF
TRBJ1-2 | TRBV7-9 | TRBD1 | many | TGTGCCAGCAGCGATGGGACAGGGCATGGCTACACCTTC | CASSDGTGHGYTF
TRBJ1-1 | TRBV24-1 | TRBD1 | - | TGTGCCACCAGTGATGGGACAGGGATGGGCACTGAAGCTTTCTTT | CATSDGTGMGTEAFF
TRBJ1-4 | TRBV7-9 | TRBD1 | - | TGTGCCAGCAGCCCGAGTCCCGGGACAGGGACGGATGAAAAACTGTTTTTT | CASSPSPGTGTDEKLFF
TRBJ1-4 | TRBV15 | - | - | TGTGCCACCAGCAGAGATAGGGGCCGTTATGAAAAACTGTTTTTT | CATSRDRGRYEKLFF
TRBJ2-3 | TRBV2 | - | - | TGTGCCAGCAGTGAAGCGATAGGGGCAGATACGCAGTATTTT | CASSEAIGADTQYF
TRBJ2-7 | TRBV7-2 | TRBD1 | - | TGTGCCAGCAGCTTAGCCGGGACAGCTGCCCACGAGCAGTACTTC | CASSLAGTAAHEQYF
TRBJ2-1 | TRBV6-1 | - | - | TGTGCCAGCAGTGAAAACAGACTAAAGGAGTTCTTC | CASSENRLKEFF
TRBJ2-5 | TRBV6-1 | TRBD1 | - | TGTGCCAGCAGTGAAGATAGGGGGACAGGGGGACACTTC | CASSEDRGTGGHF
TRBJ2-7 | TRBV7-9 | TRBD1 | few | TGTGCCAGCAGCTTATCCACCGGGACAGGGGATCGCGAGCAGTACTTC | CASSLSTGTGDREQYF
TRBJ1-2 | TRBV28 | - | - | TGTGCCAGCAGTTCCGGGTATGGCTACACCTTC | CASSSGYGYTF
TRBJ2-3 | TRBV5-6 | TRBD2 | - | TGTGCCAGCAGCATATATAGCGGGAGCACAGATACGCAGTATTTT | CASSIYSGSTDTQYF
TRBJ2-5 | TRBV18 | TRBD1 | - | TGTGCCAGCTCACCGGGACAGGGGTCCGAGACCCAGTACTTC | CASSPGQGSETQYF
TRBJ1-6 | TRBV19 | - | - | TGTGCCATCGCGGGACGGCCCGGCTCACCCCTCCACTTT | CAIAGRPGSPLHF
TRBJ2-3 | TRBV4-3 | - | - | TGCGCCAGCAGCCAAGGGGGCCTGCGGGGAGATACGCAGTATTTT | CASSQGGLRGDTQYF
TRBJ2-7 | TRBV5-6 | - | - | TGTGCCAGCAGCTTCGGGGAGTACGAGCAGTACTTC | CASSFGEYEQYF
TRBJ2-7 | TRBV9 | TRBD1 | - | TGTGCCAGCAGCGTAGAGGGAGGACAGGGGCCAAAATCCTACGAGCAGTACTTC | CASSVEGGQGPKSYEQYF
TRBJ2-5 | TRBV5-6 | - | - | TGTGCCAGCAGGAATACGGGAGCCGGGGAGACCCAGTACTTC | CASRNTGAGETQYF
TRBJ1-6 | TRBV4-3 | TRBD1 | - | TGCGCCAGCAGCCAAGGGCGGAGCCAGGGGGTCTCACCCCTCCACTTT | CASSQGRSQGVSPLHF
TRBJ2-7 | TRBV27 | - | - | TGTGCCAGCTCAATTCTATCAGGGTTCTACGAGCAGTACTTC | CASSILSGFYEQYF
TRBJ2-7 | TRBV28 | TRBD2 | - | TGTGCCAGCAGTTTATTTCCTAGCGGCTACGAGCAGTACTTC | CASSLFPSGYEQYF